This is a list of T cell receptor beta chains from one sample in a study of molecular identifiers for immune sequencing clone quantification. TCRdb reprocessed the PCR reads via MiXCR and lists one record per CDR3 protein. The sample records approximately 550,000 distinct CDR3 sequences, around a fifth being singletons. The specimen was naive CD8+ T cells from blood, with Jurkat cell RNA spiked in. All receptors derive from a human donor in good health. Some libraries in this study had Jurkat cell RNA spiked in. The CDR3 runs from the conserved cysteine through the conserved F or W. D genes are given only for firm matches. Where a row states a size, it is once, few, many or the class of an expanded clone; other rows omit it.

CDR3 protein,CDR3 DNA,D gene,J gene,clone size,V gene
CSARDRGLAYEQYF,TGCAGTGCTAGAGATCGGGGCTTGGCTTACGAGCAGTACTTC,.,TRBJ2-7,few,TRBV20-1
CASSSVAEKLFF,TGTGCCAGCAGCTCGGTAGCTGAAAAACTGTTTTTT,.,TRBJ1-4,.,TRBV11-2
CASSPWTSGGDTQYF,TGTGCCAGCAGCCCGTGGACTAGCGGGGGTGATACGCAGTATTTT,TRBD2,TRBJ2-3,many,TRBV7-2
CASSLVGTGGAGANVLTF,TGTGCCAGCAGCTTAGTGGGGACAGGGGGCGCTGGGGCCAACGTCCTGACTTTC,TRBD1,TRBJ2-6,.,TRBV7-6
CTSSLGSTDTQYF,TGTACCAGCAGCTTAGGTTCTACAGATACGCAGTATTTT,.,TRBJ2-3,.,TRBV7-9
CASSLGFSLSYEQYF,TGTGCCAGCAGTTTAGGGTTCAGTCTAAGCTACGAGCAGTACTTC,.,TRBJ2-7,.,TRBV6-2/TRBV6-3
CASSIIGTDTQYF,TGTGCCAGTAGTATAATCGGAACAGATACGCAGTATTTT,.,TRBJ2-3,.,TRBV19
CASSHGTDTYNEQFF,TGCGCCAGCAGCCACGGGACAGACACATACAATGAGCAGTTCTTC,TRBD1,TRBJ2-1,.,TRBV4-3
CASSLKNVRQGAWTDTQYF,TGTGCCAGCAGTCTCAAAAACGTAAGACAGGGGGCTTGGACAGATACGCAGTATTTT,TRBD1,TRBJ2-3,.,TRBV12-3/TRBV12-4
CSVEMGQGGETQYF,TGCAGCGTTGAAATGGGACAGGGAGGAGAGACCCAGTACTTC,TRBD1,TRBJ2-5,many,TRBV29-1
CASSQENAFNQPQHF,TGCGCCAGCAGCCAAGAGAATGCTTTCAATCAGCCCCAGCATTTT,.,TRBJ1-5,many,TRBV4-3
CSASGYSSYEQYF,TGCAGTGCTAGCGGGTACAGCTCCTACGAGCAGTACTTC,.,TRBJ2-7,many,TRBV20-1
CASSLALSPPRGQGARNQPQHF,TGTGCCAGCAGCTTAGCGCTAAGTCCCCCTCGGGGACAGGGGGCTCGAAATCAGCCCCAGCATTTT,TRBD1,TRBJ1-5,.,TRBV7-2
CASSQEPGDSYNEQFF,TGCGCCAGCAGCCAAGAGCCAGGAGACTCCTACAATGAGCAGTTCTTC,.,TRBJ2-1,many,TRBV4-1
CASRQIAGVRTDTQYF,TGTGCCAGCAGACAGATCGCCGGGGTAAGAACAGATACGCAGTATTTT,.,TRBJ2-3,few,TRBV7-9